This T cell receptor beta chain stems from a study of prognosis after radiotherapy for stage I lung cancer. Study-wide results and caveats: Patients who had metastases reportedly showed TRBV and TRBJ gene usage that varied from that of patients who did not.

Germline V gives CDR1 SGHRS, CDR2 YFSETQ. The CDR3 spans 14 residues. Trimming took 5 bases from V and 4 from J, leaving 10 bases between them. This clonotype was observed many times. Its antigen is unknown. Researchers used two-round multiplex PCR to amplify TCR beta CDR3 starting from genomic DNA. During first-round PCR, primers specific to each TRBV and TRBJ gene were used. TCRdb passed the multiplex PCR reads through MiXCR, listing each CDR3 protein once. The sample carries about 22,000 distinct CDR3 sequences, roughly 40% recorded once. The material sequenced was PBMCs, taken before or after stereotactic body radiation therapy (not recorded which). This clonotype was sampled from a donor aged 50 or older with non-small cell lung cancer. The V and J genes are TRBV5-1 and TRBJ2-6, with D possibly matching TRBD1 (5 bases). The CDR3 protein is CASRPGLGANVLTF. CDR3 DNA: TGCGCCAGCAGGCCAGGGTTAGGGGCCAACGTCCTGACTTTC.